This TCR beta chain was recorded in a study of OX40 agonist ivuxolimab in advanced cancers. About the study: At approximately 83% male, the cohort had a mean age of about 55 years, ranging from about 23 to 79. Past anti-PD-1, anti-PD-L1 or anti-CTLA-4 therapy was accepted, and 40% had received some.

The CDR3 consists of 16 residues. Germline lookup yields CDR1 MDHEN and CDR2 SYDVKM. The V and J ends lost 5 bases and 5 bases, in that order; junction bases with no gene match: 10. Regarding the study as a whole: Some nonresponders also had low normalized T-cell clonal expansion.

Remarks on this clone: What it recognizes is unknown.

Sequencing was performed with immunoSEQ multiplex PCR; in TCRdb, only in-frame clones are kept and a portion is missing. The sample records 55,000 to 80,000 clones, about 88% being singletons. The chain employs TRBV28 and TRBJ2-7; TRBD2 matches 12 bases. The source of this sequence is an adult with an advanced solid tumor such as melanoma, head and neck, liver or kidney cancer. The starting material was CD4+ or CD8+ T cells sorted from blood, obtained in a trial of the OX40 agonist ivuxolimab. The CDR3 DNA sequence: TGTGCCAGCAGTGGCCCCCTACTAGCGGGAGGCCACGAGCAGTACTTC. This encodes CASSGPLLAGGHEQYF.